This TCR beta chain was sequenced for a study of blood T cell repertoires in COVID-19. Study in general: Researchers got acute and convalescent COVID-19 samples from the United States, Italy and Spain. T cells, B-cell-depleted T cells, or PBMCs provided the cDNA or gDNA that served as material.

Original handling: From reference gene primer amplification, estimates of nucleated cell counts were derived. Clones were sequenced by immunoSEQ multiplex PCR, and TCRdb holds only the in-frame ones, with some missing. The DNA was the basis for D and trimming; V, J and clone size are from that table. The sample carries over 150,000 clones, more than 75% recorded once. Trimming removed 5 bases from V and 5 bases from J, with 15 bases in between. Per the germline V gene, CDR1 is PRHDT and CDR2 is FYEKMQ (reference sequence). The CDR3 contains 14 residues. Sequencing was performed on peripheral blood. This sequence joins TRBV13 and TRBJ2-5, with D uncertain. This receptor was identified in a man in his forties with active or convalescent COVID-19. CDR3 DNA sequence: TGTGCCAGCAGCCTCCCCCCGTTACACGAGACCCAGTACTTC. Amino acids: CASSLPPLHETQYF.